This T cell receptor beta chain is from a study of blood T cells in healthy people across ages. A minimum of 6 micrograms of total RNA was extracted per sample. A J-beta primer mix and a sample-barcoded 5' primer were used in a second PCR of about 7 to 12 cycles. TCRdb reanalysed the 5' RACE reads using MiXCR and keeps one entry per CDR3 protein. The sample shows 1,100,000 or so distinct CDR3 sequences, less than 50% of them seen only once. Germline V gives CDR1 SQVTM, CDR2 ANQGSEA. The CDR3 has 18 amino acids. J lost 3 bases, V lost 1 base, and 8 bases had no gene match. Study-wide points: Because sorting was not performed, PBMCs prevented conclusive naive versus antigen-experienced comparison. Diversity of TCR beta per million T cells declined in a roughly linear way with age.

Turning to this clonotype: Its matching antigen is unknown.

Input material: blood. The sequence came from a woman between 55 and 75 years old in good health. The chain couples TRBV29-1 to TRBJ2-3, with TRBD2 matching 15 bases. The CDR3 reads CSVEGGRGTSGRTDTQYF. CDR3 in DNA: TGCAGCGTTGAAGGAGGCAGGGGGACTAGCGGGAGGACAGATACGCAGTATTTT.